The rows below give T cell receptor beta chains drawn from one sample of a study of T cell changes during pregnancy in multiple sclerosis. The protocol was immunoSEQ multiplex PCR, while the TCRdb copy is restricted to in-frame clones and leaves out a portion. The data show tens of thousands of clones, 85% to 95% seen once. Source: CD4+ T cells from peripheral blood mononuclear cells, taken in the second trimester of pregnancy. These receptor sequences come from a female donor with multiple sclerosis, enrolled in a pregnancy study. Both conserved end residues are part of each CDR3. The D gene is left open where the match is weak. For some rows the clone size is stated as once, few or many, or as a class when expanded; others skip it.

CDR3nt: TGTGCCAGCAGCAGTCCCGGGACAGTCACAGATACGCAGTATTTT
CDR3aa: CASSSPGTVTDTQYF
v_gene: TRBV5-6
j_gene: TRBJ2-3
abundance: -
d_gene: TRBD1

CDR3nt: TGTGCCAGCAGTGACCTTGGACTAGAGGGCACAGATACGCAGTATTTT
CDR3aa: CASSDLGLEGTDTQYF
v_gene: TRBV6-1
j_gene: TRBJ2-3
abundance: -
d_gene: TRBD2

CDR3nt: TGTGCCTGGAGCGTTAACAGGGGCGCTCAGAACAATCAGCCCCAGCATTTT
CDR3aa: CAWSVNRGAQNNQPQHF
v_gene: TRBV30
j_gene: TRBJ1-5
abundance: once
d_gene: TRBD1

CDR3nt: TGCGCCAGCAGCCAAGTGACCGGGACAGGGACCTACGAGCAGTACTTC
CDR3aa: CASSQVTGTGTYEQYF
v_gene: TRBV4-3
j_gene: TRBJ2-7
abundance: -
d_gene: TRBD1

CDR3nt: TGTGCCAGCGACGGGTCCGGACTAGCGGGACAATACAATGAGCAGTTCTTC
CDR3aa: CASDGSGLAGQYNEQFF
v_gene: TRBV5-6
j_gene: TRBJ2-1
abundance: -
d_gene: TRBD2

CDR3nt: TGTGCCAGCAGCGTAGAGCCGAGCTCCTACAATGAGCAGTTCTTC
CDR3aa: CASSVEPSSYNEQFF
v_gene: TRBV9
j_gene: TRBJ2-1
abundance: -
d_gene: -

CDR3nt: TGTGTCATCAGTGAGTCCCGGGCGGGGGGGCAAGATGAGCAGTTCTTC
CDR3aa: CVISESRAGGQDEQFF
v_gene: TRBV10-3
j_gene: TRBJ2-1
abundance: -
d_gene: TRBD2

CDR3nt: TGTGCCAGCAGCCTCGGGACAGGGACTGGGGCCAACGTCCTGACTTTC
CDR3aa: CASSLGTGTGANVLTF
v_gene: TRBV5-4
j_gene: TRBJ2-6
abundance: -
d_gene: TRBD1

CDR3nt: TGTGCCAGGGCAGGACAGCCCCAGCATTTT
CDR3aa: CARAGQPQHF
v_gene: TRBV11-3
j_gene: TRBJ1-5
abundance: -
d_gene: -

CDR3nt: TGCGCCAGCAGCTTGGACGCGAGTAACACTGAAGCTTTCTTT
CDR3aa: CASSLDASNTEAFF
v_gene: TRBV5-1
j_gene: TRBJ1-1
abundance: once
d_gene: -

CDR3nt: TGTGCCAGCAGCCATTCTAGCGGGGTGAACACCGGGGAGCTGTTTTTT
CDR3aa: CASSHSSGVNTGELFF
v_gene: TRBV7-3
j_gene: TRBJ2-2
abundance: -
d_gene: TRBD2

CDR3nt: TGTGCCAGCAGCTTGACGGAAGGGGCCCCCGGTGAGCAGTTCTTC
CDR3aa: CASSLTEGAPGEQFF
v_gene: TRBV5-6
j_gene: TRBJ2-1
abundance: few
d_gene: -

CDR3nt: TGTGCCAGCAGGGTCTGGAGCGGGGGGGCCAATGAGCAGTTCTTC
CDR3aa: CASRVWSGGANEQFF
v_gene: TRBV2
j_gene: TRBJ2-1
abundance: -
d_gene: TRBD2

CDR3nt: TGTGCCAGCTCACCCGACAGGGGTTCACCCCTCCACTTT
CDR3aa: CASSPDRGSPLHF
v_gene: TRBV18
j_gene: TRBJ1-6
abundance: -
d_gene: TRBD1

CDR3nt: TGTGCCAGTAGTGAGGCCGGGACAGGGGCGTATGGCTACACCTTC
CDR3aa: CASSEAGTGAYGYTF
v_gene: TRBV19
j_gene: TRBJ1-2
abundance: -
d_gene: TRBD1

CDR3nt: TGTGCCAGCAGCTTTGGCGGGGGGCCGAAAATGGGGGAGCTGTTTTTT
CDR3aa: CASSFGGGPKMGELFF
v_gene: TRBV11-3
j_gene: TRBJ2-2
abundance: -
d_gene: TRBD2

CDR3nt: TGCGCCAGCAGCTCCGGCCAGACGTGGGGAGGGGATGGCTACACCTTC
CDR3aa: CASSSGQTWGGDGYTF
v_gene: TRBV5-1
j_gene: TRBJ1-2
abundance: -
d_gene: -

CDR3nt: TGTGCCAGCAGCTTCGCGGGGGGAGATTACACGCAGTATTTT
CDR3aa: CASSFAGGDYTQYF
v_gene: TRBV5-4
j_gene: TRBJ2-3
abundance: -
d_gene: TRBD2

CDR3nt: TGTGCCAGCAGCTTAGTGGAGACAGCGAGAACTGAAGCTTTCTTT
CDR3aa: CASSLVETARTEAFF
v_gene: TRBV7-2
j_gene: TRBJ1-1
abundance: -
d_gene: -

CDR3nt: TGCAGCGCCTTTAGCGGGGAAGAGACCCAGTACTTC
CDR3aa: CSAFSGEETQYF
v_gene: TRBV29-1
j_gene: TRBJ2-5
abundance: -
d_gene: TRBD2

CDR3nt: TGTGCCAGCAGCATCGGACTAGCGGGGGGGCAAGAGACCCAGTACTTC
CDR3aa: CASSIGLAGGQETQYF
v_gene: TRBV7-2
j_gene: TRBJ2-5
abundance: -
d_gene: TRBD2

CDR3nt: TGTGCCAGCAGTGACTCCCACGCAGGAGGACAGTTGAGCTCCTACGAGCAGTACTTC
CDR3aa: CASSDSHAGGQLSSYEQYF
v_gene: TRBV6-4
j_gene: TRBJ2-7
abundance: -
d_gene: -

CDR3nt: TGTGCCAGCAGCTTGGGCCCCGGGGGCTACACCTTC
CDR3aa: CASSLGPGGYTF
v_gene: TRBV5-5
j_gene: TRBJ1-2
abundance: -
d_gene: -

CDR3nt: TGTGCCAGCAGCTTGGCTGGGGCTAGCACAGATACGCAGTATTTT
CDR3aa: CASSLAGASTDTQYF
v_gene: TRBV5-5
j_gene: TRBJ2-3
abundance: -
d_gene: -

CDR3nt: TGTGCCAGCAGACCGAGGCCCGATGAAAAACTGTTTTTT
CDR3aa: CASRPRPDEKLFF
v_gene: TRBV6-5
j_gene: TRBJ1-4
abundance: -
d_gene: -

CDR3nt: TGTGCCAGCAGTTACTTTAGCGGGGGGAACACTGAAGCTTTCTTT
CDR3aa: CASSYFSGGNTEAFF
v_gene: TRBV6-6
j_gene: TRBJ1-1
abundance: -
d_gene: -

CDR3nt: TGCGCCAGCAGCTCGCGGGTCTCCTACAATGAGCAGTTCTTC
CDR3aa: CASSSRVSYNEQFF
v_gene: TRBV5-1
j_gene: TRBJ2-1
abundance: -
d_gene: -

CDR3nt: TGTGCCAGCAGCTTACTTGGAGTAGCGGGGGCTTACAATGAGCAGTTCTTC
CDR3aa: CASSLLGVAGAYNEQFF
v_gene: TRBV7-2
j_gene: TRBJ2-1
abundance: -
d_gene: TRBD2

CDR3nt: TGTGCCAGCAGAGTACTAGCGGGGGGGCGCACAGATACGCAGTATTTT
CDR3aa: CASRVLAGGRTDTQYF
v_gene: TRBV7-2
j_gene: TRBJ2-3
abundance: -
d_gene: TRBD2

CDR3nt: TGTGCCAGCAGCCCCATAGCGGGGGGGGGCACAGATACGCAGTATTTT
CDR3aa: CASSPIAGGGTDTQYF
v_gene: TRBV11-1
j_gene: TRBJ2-3
abundance: -
d_gene: TRBD2

CDR3nt: TGTGCCAGCAGCGTACAGGGGAAAGGTTCACCCCTCCACTTT
CDR3aa: CASSVQGKGSPLHF
v_gene: TRBV9
j_gene: TRBJ1-6
abundance: -
d_gene: -

CDR3nt: TGTGCCAGTAGTATAGATTCCGGGACAGTCCAGGAAAAACTGTTTTTT
CDR3aa: CASSIDSGTVQEKLFF
v_gene: TRBV19
j_gene: TRBJ1-4
abundance: once
d_gene: TRBD1

CDR3nt: TGTGCCAGCAGCTTAGGACAGACCATTTGGGGAGCTTTCTTT
CDR3aa: CASSLGQTIWGAFF
v_gene: TRBV5-6
j_gene: TRBJ1-1
abundance: -
d_gene: -

CDR3nt: TGCGCCAGCAGCCAAGAAGGGGGTGGTCACACAGATACGCAGTATTTT
CDR3aa: CASSQEGGGHTDTQYF
v_gene: TRBV4-3
j_gene: TRBJ2-3
abundance: -
d_gene: -

CDR3nt: TGTGCCAGCAGACTTAGGGGGATAGGGACTGAAGCTTTCTTT
CDR3aa: CASRLRGIGTEAFF
v_gene: TRBV7-9
j_gene: TRBJ1-1
abundance: -
d_gene: -

CDR3nt: TGTGCCAGTGGGACTAGCGGCACAGATACGCAGTATTTT
CDR3aa: CASGTSGTDTQYF
v_gene: TRBV19
j_gene: TRBJ2-3
abundance: -
d_gene: TRBD2

CDR3nt: TGTGCCAGCCTTCCGCGGGACAGGGTATACGAGCAGTACTTC
CDR3aa: CASLPRDRVYEQYF
v_gene: TRBV6-1
j_gene: TRBJ2-7
abundance: -
d_gene: TRBD1

CDR3nt: TGCGCCAGCAGCGCTACGGGTATTCGGGAAAAACTGTTTTTT
CDR3aa: CASSATGIREKLFF
v_gene: TRBV4-1
j_gene: TRBJ1-4
abundance: -
d_gene: -

CDR3nt: TGTGCCATCAAGGGGGAGAACTCCTACAATGAGCAGTTCTTC
CDR3aa: CAIKGENSYNEQFF
v_gene: TRBV10-3
j_gene: TRBJ2-1
abundance: -
d_gene: -

CDR3nt: TGCGCCAGCAGCTTGGATGGGGGGAGGGATGAAAAACTGTTTTTT
CDR3aa: CASSLDGGRDEKLFF
v_gene: TRBV5-1
j_gene: TRBJ1-4
abundance: -
d_gene: -

CDR3nt: TGTGCCAGCAGCGTAGTCTCCTGGACAGCTAATGAGCAGTTCTTC
CDR3aa: CASSVVSWTANEQFF
v_gene: TRBV9
j_gene: TRBJ2-1
abundance: -
d_gene: -

CDR3nt: TGTGCCAGCAGCTTATTCCGGGGGGGAAAAAACATTCAGTACTTC
CDR3aa: CASSLFRGGKNIQYF
v_gene: TRBV7-6
j_gene: TRBJ2-4
abundance: -
d_gene: TRBD2

CDR3nt: TGTGCCACCAGCAGTCGGGGGGGCCGTTGGGATGAGCAGTTCTTC
CDR3aa: CATSSRGGRWDEQFF
v_gene: TRBV15
j_gene: TRBJ2-1
abundance: -
d_gene: TRBD2

CDR3nt: TGTGCCAGCACCCTGACTAGCGGGAGGGAAGAGACCCAGTACTTC
CDR3aa: CASTLTSGREETQYF
v_gene: TRBV7-9
j_gene: TRBJ2-5
abundance: -
d_gene: TRBD2

CDR3nt: TGTGCCACCGTCCCGGGACTACCGAACACCGGGGAGCTGTTTTTT
CDR3aa: CATVPGLPNTGELFF
v_gene: TRBV6-1
j_gene: TRBJ2-2
abundance: many
d_gene: TRBD2

CDR3nt: TGTGCCAGCAGGTCCAGGGGGAACACTGAAGCTTTCTTT
CDR3aa: CASRSRGNTEAFF
v_gene: TRBV7-8
j_gene: TRBJ1-1
abundance: -
d_gene: -

CDR3nt: TGTGCCAGCAGGAGTGTCCTAGGTGGCTACACCTTC
CDR3aa: CASRSVLGGYTF
v_gene: TRBV6-1
j_gene: TRBJ1-2
abundance: -
d_gene: -

CDR3nt: TGTGCCAGCAGTTACGGACAGGGGTCCAGTGGCTACACCTTC
CDR3aa: CASSYGQGSSGYTF
v_gene: TRBV6-5
j_gene: TRBJ1-2
abundance: -
d_gene: TRBD1